This TCR beta chain came from a study of T-cell reconstitution after alpha-beta-depleted transplantation in children. Construction of the TCRbeta library involved unique molecular identifiers. From the PCR reads, TCRdb called clonotypes with MiXCR, one entry per CDR3 protein. The table lists 500,000 to 750,000 distinct CDR3 sequences, around 13% of them singletons, with over 2% in the top ten. The germline V and J ends were trimmed by 2 bases and 7 bases, with 12 bases remaining between them. The length of the CDR3 is 13 residues. At least ten counts were recorded for this clonotype. The origin of this receptor is a male patient aged 5 to 17 who had a stem cell transplant for acute myeloid leukemia, so the T cells may come from the graft donor. The specimen comprised PBMCs, mostly from graft donor cells, sampled 360 days after TCRalphabeta/CD19-depleted stem cell transplant. V is TRBV12-3 or TRBV12-4 and J is TRBJ2-7, with D uncertain. CDR3 bases: TGTGCCAGCAGTTTAAATACGATAGGGGAGCAGTACTTC. Its translation is CASSLNTIGEQYF.